These 24 T cell receptor beta chains were all obtained from the same sample, sequenced in a study of identical twins. Using its own MiXCR run on the 5' RACE reads, TCRdb lists one record per CDR3 protein. This repertoire shows roughly 690,000 distinct CDR3 sequences, roughly 6% found once; its top ten account for about 1.8%. The source material was naive T cells sorted from blood. All receptors come from a man aged 18 to 29 in good health.

The V and J genes are TRBV6-6 and TRBJ1-2; possibly TRBD1 for D (6 bases). Deletions cut 7 bases from V and 5 bases from J, with 11 bases between. In germline, CDR1 is MNHNY, CDR2 SVGAGI (reference sequence). CDR3 size: 12 residues. The CDR3 loop reads CASIYQGYGYTF. The CDR3 bases are TGTGCCAGCATCTACCAGGGGTATGGCTACACCTTC.

This clonotype was observed at least ten times. V is TRBV4-3 and J is TRBJ2-3, with D possibly matching TRBD1 (5 bases). Germline V gene data show CDR1 as LGHNA and CDR2 as YSLEER. This CDR3 is built from 15 residues. Deletions cut 2 bases from V and 5 bases from J, with 14 bases between. Here the CDR3 DNA reads TGCGCCAGCAGCCAAACTGGACAAACACAAGATACGCAGTATTTT. Amino acid sequence: CASSQTGQTQDTQYF.

The CDR3 loop reads CASSIIDTEAFF. For the CDR3, the DNA is TGTGCCAGTAGTATAATTGACACTGAAGCTTTCTTT. The chain couples TRBV19 to TRBJ1-1; D call uncertain. CDR1 is LNHDA, CDR2 SQIVND, per germline (reference sequence). This CDR3 has 12 amino acids. Trimming took 2 bases from V and 3 from J, leaving 4 bases between them.

The rearrangement uses TRBV5-1 and TRBJ2-5; 12 bases are a match to TRBD1. CDR1 and CDR2 (germline): SGHRS, YFSETQ. The CDR3 is 17 residues long. Trimming took 4 bases from V and 1 from J; bases not matched to a gene: 8. CDR3 sequence: CASSPGGTGGIQETQYF. The CDR3 DNA reads as TGCGCCAGCAGCCCTGGTGGGACAGGGGGCATCCAAGAGACCCAGTACTTC.

The table lists this clonotype with many counts. V usage is TRBV12-3 or TRBV12-4 and J usage is TRBJ2-1; TRBD1 is a possible D gene (5 bases). The CDR3 is 11 amino acids. V was cut by 8 bases and J by 9 bases, with 11 bases left in between. As DNA, the CDR3 is TGTGCCAGCCTACTTCAGGGTGAGCAGTTCTTC. As protein: CASLLQGEQFF.

This clonotype was counted a few times. This chain joins TRBV12-3 or TRBV12-4 and TRBJ1-2; perhaps TRBD1 as D (5 bases). The germline V and J ends were trimmed by 6 bases and 1 base, with 15 bases remaining between them. The CDR3 contains 15 residues. The CDR3: CASRGTGTGNYGYTF. DNA for the CDR3: TGTGCCAGCAGGGGGACCGGGACGGGTAACTATGGCTACACCTTC.

Ten or more counts support this clonotype. This chain uses TRBV4-3 with TRBJ2-2; D remains unclear. The V gene lost 0 bases and the J gene lost 6 bases, with 8 bases spanning the gap. Germline CDR1 is LGHNA and CDR2 is YSLEER. The CDR3 has 14 amino acids. The CDR3: CASSQDTGPGELFF. CDR3 sequence (DNA): TGCGCCAGCAGCCAAGATACTGGGCCCGGGGAGCTGTTTTTT.

This clonotype has at least ten counts. The rearrangement uses TRBV3-1 and TRBJ1-1; 7 nucleotides match TRBD1. The germline V gene encodes CDR1 LGHDT and CDR2 YNNKEL (reference sequence). The CDR3 consists of 14 residues. The V and J ends lost 7 bases and 1 base, in that order; junction bases with no gene match: 6. This CDR3 is CASTPGQWNTEAFF. The CDR3 nucleotides read TGTGCCAGCACTCCGGGACAGTGGAACACTGAAGCTTTCTTT.

This clonotype was counted at least ten times. This chain links TRBV7-3 with TRBJ1-1, with D uncertain. Trimming cost V 4 bases and J 1 base, with 7 bases left between them. CDR1 and CDR2 (germline): SGHTA, FQGTGA. This CDR3 spans 13 amino acids. The CDR3 loop is CASSSGPNTEAFF. The CDR3 nucleotides are TGTGCCAGCAGCTCGGGCCCGAACACTGAAGCTTTCTTT.

This clonotype was seen repeatedly, ten times or more. The rearrangement links TRBV27 to TRBJ2-3, with D uncertain. The CDR3 covers 13 residues. V lost 7 bases to trimming and J lost 1 base, with 9 bases between them. Germline CDR1 reads MNHEY; CDR2 reads SMNVEV (reference sequence). The CDR3 region is CASNALGTDTQYF. CDR3 nucleotides: TGTGCCAGCAACGCGCTGGGCACAGATACGCAGTATTTT.

Many counts were recorded for this clonotype. The chain links TRBV5-6 to TRBJ2-5, with 9 positions matching TRBD1. The V gene end was trimmed by 2 bases and the J gene end by 2 bases; junction bases not matched to a gene: 4. This CDR3 is built from 15 residues. Germline-derived CDR1 and CDR2 are SGHDT and YYEEEE. CDR3 protein: CASSFGQGWQETQYF. In DNA, the CDR3 is TGTGCCAGCAGCTTCGGACAGGGGTGGCAAGAGACCCAGTACTTC.

The gene calls are TRBV19 and TRBJ2-1; 7 bases match TRBD1. The CDR3 consists of 11 residues. Germline-derived CDR1 and CDR2 are LNHDA and SQIVND (reference sequence). V dropped 3 bases and J dropped 13; count of bases not matched to a gene: 3. CDR3 nucleotide sequence: TGTGCCAGTAGTATTTGGACAGGACAGTTCTTC. It is translated as CASSIWTGQFF.

This clonotype was seen at least ten times. The J gene is TRBJ2-5, the V gene TRBV28; 12 bases line up with TRBD2. Germline CDR1 and CDR2: MDHEN and SYDVKM. The junction had 13 bases not matched to a gene; V was cut back by 6 bases and J by 5 bases. CDR3 length: 17 amino acids. CDR3 nucleotide sequence: TGTGCCAGCAGCTTCCCGGGACTAGCGGGTCTCCAGGAGACCCAGTACTTC. It encodes CASSFPGLAGLQETQYF.

The J gene is TRBJ2-2, the V gene TRBV5-1; 16 nucleotides agree with TRBD2. From germline, CDR1 is SGHRS and CDR2 YFSETQ. CDR3 length: 17 residues. With 4 bases clipped from V and 4 bases from J, the junction kept 4 bases outside the gene matches. The CDR3 DNA sequence: TGCGCCAGCAGCCTCGGGACTAGCGGGAGGGCCACCGGGGAGCTGTTTTTT. It is translated as CASSLGTSGRATGELFF.

This clonotype was seen at least ten times. V is TRBV20-1 and J is TRBJ2-3; the match to TRBD2 covers 8 bases. Trimming took 3 bases from V and 8 from J; bases not matched to a gene: 13. Germline CDR1 is DFQATT and CDR2 is SNEGSKA (reference sequence). The CDR3 consists of 15 residues. CDR3 sequence: CSARLSGKAEGTQYF. For the CDR3, the DNA is TGCAGTGCTAGGCTTAGCGGGAAGGCCGAGGGTACGCAGTATTTT.

There are a few counts of this clonotype. CDR3 sequence: CASSRDRGEEQYF. The CDR3 bases are TGTGCCAGCAGCCGGGACAGGGGCGAAGAGCAGTACTTC. This rearrangement joins TRBV7-3 to TRBJ2-7; 10 positions agree with TRBD1. The length of the CDR3 is 13 residues. The germline V gene encodes CDR1 SGHTA and CDR2 FQGTGA. V gave up 5 bases and J gave up 7 bases; unmatched junction bases: 5.

This clonotype occurred many times. The chain joins TRBV29-1 to TRBJ2-2; maybe TRBD2 (6 bases). The CDR3 has 13 amino acids. V was trimmed by 3 bases and J by 5 bases, leaving 10 bases between them. Looked up from germline, CDR1 is SQVTM and CDR2 is ANQGSEA. CDR3: CSVDRRGTGELFF. For the CDR3, the DNA is TGCAGCGTTGACCGACGGGGGACCGGGGAGCTGTTTTTT.

The gene calls are TRBV7-8 and TRBJ2-1; 12 positions match TRBD2. The CDR3 has 18 amino acids. The ends lost 2 bases at V and 0 bases at J; junction bases unmatched: 5. Germline V lookup: CDR1 SGHVS, CDR2 FQNEAQ. CDR3 sequence: CASSLYGLAGSSYNEQFF. The CDR3 DNA reads as TGTGCCAGCAGCTTATACGGACTAGCGGGATCCTCCTACAATGAGCAGTTCTTC.

This chain links TRBV20-1 with TRBJ2-7; TRBD2 matches at 15 bases. The ends lost 1 base at V and 4 bases at J; junction bases unmatched: 11. Per germline, CDR1 DFQATT and CDR2 SNEGSKA (reference sequence). The CDR3 covers 18 residues. As DNA, the CDR3 is TGCAGTGCTAGAGCTCCTTGGACTAGCGGGAGGGTAGGGTACGAGCAGTACTTC. The encoded protein is CSARAPWTSGRVGYEQYF.

This clonotype was detected many times. The chain has TRBV20-1 and TRBJ2-4; 11 bases match TRBD2. The CDR3 is 18 residues long. The germline V gene has CDR1 DFQATT and CDR2 SNEGSKA (reference sequence). Germline trimming cut 3 bases from V and 1 base from J; bases unmatched to any gene: 11. Here the CDR3 reads CSARGTSGQGMAKNIQYF. CDR3 DNA: TGCAGTGCTAGGGGGACTAGCGGCCAGGGAATGGCCAAAAACATTCAGTACTTC.

This clonotype has at least ten counts. This chain joins TRBV10-3 and TRBJ1-1, with a tentative D call TRBD1 (5 bases). Looked up from germline, CDR1 is ENHRY and CDR2 is SYGVKD. Trimming removed 4 bases from V and 5 bases from J, with 11 bases in between. The CDR3 is 13 amino acids. The CDR3 loop reads CAISGGELTEAFF. CDR3 in DNA: TGTGCCATCAGTGGAGGGGAACTTACTGAAGCTTTCTTT.

This clonotype came up many times. The chain is built from TRBV20-1 and TRBJ2-3, with 9 bases matching TRBD2. This CDR3 region has 15 residues. Germline loops: CDR1 DFQATT, CDR2 SNEGSKA (reference sequence). Trimming cost V 2 bases and J 3 bases; bases outside gene matches: 6. The CDR3 spells CSARILAGWTDTQYF. The CDR3 DNA reads TGCAGTGCTAGAATACTAGCGGGTTGGACAGATACGCAGTATTTT.

This clonotype was picked up many times. The chain carries TRBV6-1 and TRBJ1-1; no reliable D call. Germline CDR1 reads MNHNS; CDR2 reads SASEGT. The CDR3 consists of 14 residues. V was pared by 8 bases and J by 1 base, with 14 bases between. CDR3 DNA: TGTGCCAGCGCGGAAGGTGGGGAGAACACTGAAGCTTTCTTT. This gives the protein CASAEGGENTEAFF.

This clonotype has at least ten counts. V usage is TRBV20-1 and J usage is TRBJ2-1; D might be TRBD2 (5 bases). Germline loops: CDR1 DFQATT, CDR2 SNEGSKA (reference sequence). The CDR3 is made up of 13 amino acids. Between the trimmed V and J ends, which lost 2 bases and 5 bases, there was a span of 10 bases. CDR3 amino acids: CSARLDWNNEQFF. Here the CDR3 DNA reads TGCAGTGCTAGACTGGACTGGAACAATGAGCAGTTCTTC.